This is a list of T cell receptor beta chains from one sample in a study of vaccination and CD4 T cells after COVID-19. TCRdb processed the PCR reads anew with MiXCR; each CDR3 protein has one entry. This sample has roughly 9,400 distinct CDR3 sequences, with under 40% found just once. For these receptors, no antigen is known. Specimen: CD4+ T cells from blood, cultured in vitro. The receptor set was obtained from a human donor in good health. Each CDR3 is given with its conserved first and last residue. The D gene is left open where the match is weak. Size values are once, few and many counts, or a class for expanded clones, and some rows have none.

TGTGCCAGCAGCCCTACTAGCATGTACGAGCAGTACTTC | CASSPTSMYEQYF | . | TRBV27 | . | TRBJ2-7
TGTGCCAGCAGCTTGCCACAGGGTCAAATCGGGGAGCTGTTTTTT | CASSLPQGQIGELFF | few | TRBV5-4 | . | TRBJ2-2
TGCGCCAGCAGCTATATCCCGGCAGATACGCAGTATTTT | CASSYIPADTQYF | once | TRBV5-1 | . | TRBJ2-3
TGTGCCAGCAGCACGGGACAGGGGTTGTTCTCCTATGGCTACACCTTC | CASSTGQGLFSYGYTF | . | TRBV7-9 | TRBD1 | TRBJ1-2
TGTGCCAGTAGGGGACAGGGAGATGGCTACACCTTC | CASRGQGDGYTF | . | TRBV19 | TRBD1 | TRBJ1-2
TGTGCCAGCAGTCGCGTCAGCGGCCAGTCACCCCTCCACTTT | CASSRVSGQSPLHF | few | TRBV6-1 | . | TRBJ1-6
TGTGCCAGCACCCGGACTGCGCGTGGAAACACCATATATTTT | CASTRTARGNTIYF | . | TRBV6-1 | . | TRBJ1-3
TGTGCCAGCACCCAGGGACAGGGATTTTCACCCCTCCACTTT | CASTQGQGFSPLHF | few | TRBV6-1 | TRBD1 | TRBJ1-6
TGTGCCATCAGGACCACAGGGGCTGGGGCCAACGTCCTGACTTTC | CAIRTTGAGANVLTF | . | TRBV10-3 | TRBD1 | TRBJ2-6
TGTGCCAGCACAGGGTGGGCCTCCTACAATGAGCAGTTCTTC | CASTGWASYNEQFF | few | TRBV6-2/TRBV6-3 | . | TRBJ2-1
TGCAGGGGGGGTGAACAAGGCCGCCCTTCCTATGGCTACACCTTC | CRGGEQGRPSYGYTF | few | TRBV20-1 | . | TRBJ1-2
TGCAGTGCTAGATGGCAGCCCTCCTACGAGCAGTACTTC | CSARWQPSYEQYF | . | TRBV20-1 | . | TRBJ2-7
TGTGCCACCAGTGATGGCAACTCCTACGAGCAGTACTTC | CATSDGNSYEQYF | . | TRBV24-1 | . | TRBJ2-7
TGTGCCAGCAGTCCCCGGACTAGCGGGAGCTCCTACAATGAGCAGTTCTTC | CASSPRTSGSSYNEQFF | . | TRBV6-2/TRBV6-3 | TRBD2 | TRBJ2-1
TGCAGTGGCGTGGACCGGTTCTCCTACAATGAGCAGTTCTTC | CSGVDRFSYNEQFF | . | TRBV20-1 | . | TRBJ2-1
TGTGCCAGCAGTTTAACAGGGGGCTTTCAGCCCCAGCATTTT | CASSLTGGFQPQHF | . | TRBV2 | TRBD1 | TRBJ1-5
TGTGCCATCCGGACTAGCGGCGAGGGGGTCTACGAGCAGTACTTC | CAIRTSGEGVYEQYF | . | TRBV10-3 | TRBD2 | TRBJ2-7
TGTGCCACCTCAGCGGACAACGGAGACACTGAAGCTTTCTTT | CATSADNGDTEAFF | few | TRBV15 | . | TRBJ1-1
TGTGCCAGCCAGGCGTACATGAACACTGAAGCTTTCTTT | CASQAYMNTEAFF | . | TRBV25-1 | . | TRBJ1-1
TGTGCCAGCAGCCAAGATCCGTACAGGGTTAATTCACCCCTCCACTTT | CASSQDPYRVNSPLHF | few | TRBV14 | . | TRBJ1-6
TGTGCCAGCAGCTCGACTATAGCCAAAAACATTCAGTACTTC | CASSSTIAKNIQYF | . | TRBV7-9 | . | TRBJ2-4
TGTGCCTGGAGTGCGGGAGGGGGGGAGACTGAAGCTTTCTTT | CAWSAGGGETEAFF | . | TRBV30 | . | TRBJ1-1
TGTGCCAGCAGTTTGGGGACAGGAAGCACAGATACGCAGTATTTT | CASSLGTGSTDTQYF | . | TRBV7-3 | TRBD1 | TRBJ2-3
TGCAGTGCTAGAGATCGGAAGATGTTCGGTGAAGCTTTCTTT | CSARDRKMFGEAFF | . | TRBV20-1 | . | TRBJ1-1
TGCGCCAGCAGCATACAGGGTTCGCGGGAGGCGGATACGCAGTATTTT | CASSIQGSREADTQYF | . | TRBV5-1 | TRBD2 | TRBJ2-3
TGTGCCATCCGTTCTAGCGGAAACACAGATACGCAGTATTTT | CAIRSSGNTDTQYF | few | TRBV24-1 | TRBD2 | TRBJ2-3
TGCAGCGTTGTCCGCGCCCCCTATGGCTACACCTTC | CSVVRAPYGYTF | . | TRBV29-1 | . | TRBJ1-2
TGTGCCAGCAGCTTAGCGGGAGACACCGGGGAGCTGTTTTTT | CASSLAGDTGELFF | . | TRBV5-4 | TRBD2 | TRBJ2-2
TGTGCCAGCAGTTCCGGGGGTGGCTACACCTTC | CASSSGGGYTF | . | TRBV28 | . | TRBJ1-2
TGTGCCAGCAGTTCCCAGGGACGGTACAATGAGCAGTTCTTC | CASSSQGRYNEQFF | . | TRBV28 | . | TRBJ2-1
TGCGCCAGCAGCGAAACGGGTCCGACCACAGATACGCAGTATTTT | CASSETGPTTDTQYF | . | TRBV5-1 | . | TRBJ2-3
TGTGCCAGCAATTCGGGGGCTCGGGGGAATTCACCCCTCCACTTT | CASNSGARGNSPLHF | few | TRBV12-3/TRBV12-4 | . | TRBJ1-6